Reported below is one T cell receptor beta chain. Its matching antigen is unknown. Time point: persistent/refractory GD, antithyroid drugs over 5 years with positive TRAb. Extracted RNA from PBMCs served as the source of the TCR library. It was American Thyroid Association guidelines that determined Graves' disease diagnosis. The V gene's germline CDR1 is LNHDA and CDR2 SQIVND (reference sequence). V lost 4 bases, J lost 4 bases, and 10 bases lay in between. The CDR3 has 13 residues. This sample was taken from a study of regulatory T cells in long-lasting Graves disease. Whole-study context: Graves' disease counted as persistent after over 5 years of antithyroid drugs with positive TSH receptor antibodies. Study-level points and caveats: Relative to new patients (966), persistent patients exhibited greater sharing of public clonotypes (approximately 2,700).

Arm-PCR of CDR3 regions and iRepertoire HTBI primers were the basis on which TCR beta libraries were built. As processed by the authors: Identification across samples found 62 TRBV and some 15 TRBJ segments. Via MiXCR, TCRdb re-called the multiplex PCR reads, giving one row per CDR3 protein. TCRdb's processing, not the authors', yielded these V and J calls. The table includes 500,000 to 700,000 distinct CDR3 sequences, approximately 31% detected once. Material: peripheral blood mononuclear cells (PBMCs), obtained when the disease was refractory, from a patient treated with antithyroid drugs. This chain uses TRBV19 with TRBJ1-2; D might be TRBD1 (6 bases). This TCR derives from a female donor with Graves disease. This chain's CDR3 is CASSTLGAYGYTF. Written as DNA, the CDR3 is TGTGCCAGTAGTACGCTGGGGGCCTATGGCTACACCTTC. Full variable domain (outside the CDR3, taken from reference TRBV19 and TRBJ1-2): DGGITQSPKYLFRKEGQNVTLSCEQNLNHDAMYWYRQDPGQGLRLIYYSQIVNDFQKGDIAEGYSVSREKKESFPLTVTSAQKNPTAFYLCASSTLGAYGYTFGSGTRLTVV.